This TCR beta chain is drawn from a study of cytomegalovirus exposure and HLA in healthy donors. Study results and limitations: Three chains linked to CMV were shown in vitro to be specific for CMV antigens. One variant, a missense change in DCLRE1C, was linked in a later analysis to TCR beta V- and J-gene trimming. Later, an analysis showed that TCR beta chains associated with HLA were more clonally expanded than others that were equally common.

The PCR made use of 60 Vbeta and 13 Jbeta primers. Libraries were prepared by immunoSEQ multiplex PCR; TCRdb keeps only in-frame clonotypes and omits some of them. The sample has 75,000 to 100,000 clones, roughly 80% seen once. This clone was recorded only once. The antigen is not known. Healthy bone marrow donors made up the donors. The CDR3 has 14 residues. Germline CDR1 and CDR2: LNHDA and SQIVND (reference sequence). The J segment lost 1 base and the V segment lost 6 bases, leaving 6 bases of the junction unmatched. The rearrangement joins TRBV19 to TRBJ2-7, with 7 nucleotides matching TRBD1. Sequencing used PBMCs. The origin of this receptor is a man in his 60s in good health and CMV-seropositive. The CDR3 is CASRRDSLSYEQYF. DNA of the CDR3: TGTGCCAGTAGACGGGACAGCTTGTCCTACGAGCAGTACTTC.